A single T cell receptor beta chain is shown here with its context. This entry is derived from a study of shared clonotypes between healthy human individuals. Across the whole study: Each donor's CD4 naive and CD4 memory cells filled three plates apiece, CD8 naive two, and CD8 memory one.

Libraries were prepared by immunoSEQ multiplex PCR; TCRdb keeps only in-frame clonotypes and omits some of them. The data show 2 million to 2.5 million clones, with under 97% seen just once and less than 0.15% held by the top ten. Free of recent acute infections or vaccinations, the donors were healthy HIV-negative adults. The CDR3 is made up of 12 amino acids. CDR1 is SEHNR, CDR2 FQNEAQ, per germline (reference sequence). V was shortened by 3 bases and J by 12 bases, with 14 bases between the two germline ends. The sequenced material came from naive CD4+ T cells sorted from blood. The subset here: CD45RA+ positively selected. The V call is TRBV7-9, the J call TRBJ2-5; D perhaps matches TRBD1 (6 bases). The clonotype was recovered from a man between 18 and 29 years old in good health. The chain's CDR3 is CASSFPGTTEYF. The CDR3 nucleotides are TGTGCCAGCAGCTTTCCCGGGACAACCGAGTACTTC.